A selection of T cell receptor beta chains follows, all from one sample in a study of blood T cell repertoires in COVID-19. Profiling relied on immunoSEQ multiplex PCR, and the TCRdb table lists in-frame clones only, not all of them. The sample consists of 130,000 or so clones, approximately 80% of them appearing once. The sequencing input was peripheral blood. These receptors all come from a woman aged 55-70 years with acute or convalescent COVID-19. The conserved cysteine and the conserved F or W are not part of the CDR3 here.

>TRBJ1-1|TRBV27
ATKGVRAREAF
>TRBJ1-1|TRBV18
ASSRGGQGNTEAF
>TRBJ1-5|TRBV2
ASKSTGVVDQPQH
>TRBJ1-2|TRBV20-1
SASLPGSDYGYT
>TRBJ1-2|TRBV5-5
ASSLATGGANGYT
>TRBJ2-2|TRBV7-7
ASSRSGGDTSGELF
>TRBJ2-4|TRBV7-2
ASSGTGPLAKNIQY
>TRBJ2-7|TRBV19
ASSINTRFDEQY
>TRBJ2-7|TRBV4-1
ASSQPDREGYEQY
>TRBJ2-3|TRBV14
ASSQDVGQGRNTQY
>TRBJ1-5|TRBV18
ASSPGRRGVGPQH
>TRBJ2-1|TRBV5-1
ASSLEQTNEQF
>TRBJ1-1|TRBV3-1/TRBV3-2
ASSQAAGATEAF
>TRBJ2-1|TRBV15
ATSRGRAARGRDEQF
>TRBJ1-1|TRBV19
ASSARAASDTEAF
>TRBJ1-1|TRBV27
ASRRQRGGLLWGNTEAF
>TRBJ2-7|TRBV5-4
ASSLARTGSYEQY
>TRBJ1-2|TRBV6-5
ASRGQGFDGYT
>TRBJ2-2|TRBV4-1
ASSQGRGGDGELF
>TRBJ2-5|TRBV5-1
ARSWAGRGGASETQY
>TRBJ2-5|TRBV2
ASTAGLQETQY
>TRBJ1-2|TRBV3-1/TRBV3-2
ASSYTGGQTGYT
>TRBJ1-2|TRBV30
AWEPGSNYGYT
>TRBJ2-5|TRBV4-2
ASSQGSQETQY
>TRBJ1-3|TRBV6-5
ASSTGSSGNTIY
>TRBJ2-3|TRBV19
ASSIDTRAFSYTQY
>TRBJ1-4|TRBV27
ASSSLQGTEEKLF
>TRBJ2-3|TRBV30
AWIRGGGPSTDTQY
>TRBJ1-2|TRBV30
ASRGGDRGLGYT
>TRBJ1-1|TRBV7-2
ASSLVRDANLGTEAF
>TRBJ1-3|TRBV18
ASSPARADTIY
>TRBJ2-2|TRBV28
AIALQGTGELF
>TRBJ1-2|TRBV19
ASSTEPRQYGYT
>TRBJ1-1|TRBV5-1
ASCILLGTEAF
>TRBJ2-1|TRBV6-6
ASRSSGPYNEQF
>TRBJ1-2|TRBV11-1
ASSPRPRGPRYT